The 25 T cell receptor beta chains given below trace back to one sample, sequenced in a study of naive and memory T cell subsets. Two oligonucleotides, mixed equimolar, formed the beta constant-region primer covering TRBC1 and TRBC2. Four rounds of PCR amplified the ligated cDNA using nested alpha and beta constant-region primers plus SP2. Each CDR3 protein gets one entry after TCRdb re-called the UMI-ligation and nested PCR reads with MiXCR. The table includes some 30,000 distinct CDR3 sequences, around 20% detected once. Material: effector memory CD4+ T cells from blood. Subset: effector memory, CD45RA- CD27-. Source of these receptors: a human donor in good health.

The chain couples TRBV20-1 to TRBJ2-1; no clear D gene. The germline V gene has CDR1 DFQATT and CDR2 SNEGSKA (reference sequence). Trimming removed 1 base from V and 4 bases from J, with 11 bases in between. This CDR3 is built from 14 residues. CDR3 DNA: TGCAGTGCTAGAGGGGCGGTAGTTTACAATGAGCAGTTCTTC. It encodes CSARGAVVYNEQFF.

The gene calls are TRBV14 and TRBJ1-2; 9 bases match TRBD1. With V trimmed by 1 base and J by 4 bases, 4 bases remained unmatched. The length of the CDR3 is 15 residues. The germline V gene encodes CDR1 SGHDN and CDR2 FVKESK. The CDR3 loop reads CASSQGTGDIYGYTF. The CDR3 region has the DNA TGTGCCAGCAGCCAAGGGACAGGGGACATCTATGGCTACACCTTC.

V and J are TRBV5-1 and TRBJ2-5, with D unclear. The CDR3 contains 16 residues. Trimming pared 1 base from V and 5 bases from J, leaving 18 bases between. Germline CDR1 reads SGHRS; CDR2 reads YFSETQ. Here the CDR3 reads CASSLRGMGMRETQYF. Here the CDR3 DNA reads TGCGCCAGCAGCTTGCGTGGGATGGGGATGCGGGAGACCCAGTACTTC.

The chain recombines TRBV7-3 with TRBJ1-1, with D possibly matching TRBD1 (6 bases). Germline-derived CDR1 and CDR2 are SGHTA and FQGTGA. V gave up 4 bases and J gave up 5 bases, with 17 bases separating them. CDR3 length: 15 amino acids. CDR3: CASSSAQTGGTEAFF. CDR3 DNA: TGTGCCAGCAGCTCTGCTCAGACAGGCGGGACTGAAGCTTTCTTT.

V gene TRBV6-1 combines with J gene TRBJ1-1, with no clear D. The V end was cut by 7 bases, the J end by 5 bases, with 11 bases between. Germline lookup yields CDR1 MNHNS and CDR2 SASEGT. CDR3 size: 12 residues. CDR3 sequence: CASTNGFTEAFF. As DNA, the CDR3 is TGTGCCAGCACCAACGGGTTTACTGAAGCTTTCTTT.

This chain connects TRBV11-3 to TRBJ2-1, with D possibly being TRBD2 (6 bases). Germline V gene data show CDR1 as SGHNT and CDR2 as YENEEA. Trimming left V 5 bases short and J 0 bases short, with 14 bases between. The CDR3 has 16 amino acids. Here the CDR3 reads CASSEAPSASYNEQFF. In nucleotides, the CDR3 is TGTGCCAGCAGCGAAGCTCCTAGCGCCTCCTACAATGAGCAGTTCTTC.

J is TRBJ2-7 and V is TRBV7-9, with 9 bases matching TRBD1. The ends lost 4 bases at V and 2 bases at J; junction bases unmatched: 9. Looked up from germline, CDR1 is SEHNR and CDR2 is FQNEAQ (reference sequence). The CDR3 contains 16 residues. CDR3 residues: CASSSYRGPDTYEQYF. The CDR3 DNA is TGTGCCAGCAGCTCCTACAGGGGGCCGGACACCTACGAGCAGTACTTC.

This clonotype was picked up many times. The chain links TRBV7-2 to TRBJ2-2, with 8 bases identical to TRBD1. Germline V gene lookup returns CDR1 SGHTA and CDR2 FQGNSA. The V segment lost 6 bases and the J segment 7 bases; nucleotides outside the gene matches: 10. The length of the CDR3 is 15 residues. This CDR3 reads CASRPGGRTFGELFF. The CDR3 nucleotides read TGTGCCAGCAGGCCAGGGGGCAGGACTTTCGGGGAGCTGTTTTTT. Together with reference TRBV7-2 and TRBJ2-2, the CDR3 gives the full variable domain: GAGVSQSPSNKVTEKGKDVELRCDPISGHTALYWYRQSLGQGLEFLIYFQGNSAPDKSGLPSDRFSAERTGGSVSTLTIQRTQQEDSAVYLCASRPGGRTFGELFFGEGSRLTVL.

This clonotype turned up a few times. This chain links TRBV30 with TRBJ1-5; no clear D. The CDR3 length is 13 residues. Germline V lookup: CDR1 GTSNPN, CDR2 SVGIG (reference sequence). V lost 3 bases, J lost 4 bases, and 10 bases lay in between. The CDR3 protein is CAWRGSRNQPQHF. CDR3 nucleotide sequence: TGTGCCTGGAGAGGGTCCCGTAATCAGCCCCAGCATTTT.

The J gene is TRBJ1-1, the V gene TRBV28, with 10 bases matching TRBD1. CDR1 MDHEN and CDR2 SYDVKM come from the germline V gene. This CDR3 has 15 residues. J was trimmed by 10 bases and V by 7 bases; bases with no gene match: 15. CDR3 residues: CASIRDRGHKAGAFF. CDR3 DNA: TGTGCCAGCATCCGGGACAGGGGTCATAAGGCAGGAGCTTTCTTT.

The chain employs TRBV28 and TRBJ1-5; a possible D gene is TRBD1 (5 bases). CDR1 and CDR2 from the germline V gene are MDHEN and SYDVKM. The CDR3 consists of 14 residues. The V and J ends lost 3 bases and 7 bases respectively, with 13 bases between them. The CDR3 sequence is CASSLRGVRQPQHF. DNA of the CDR3: TGTGCCAGCAGTTTGAGGGGCGTAAGACAGCCCCAGCATTTT.

There are many counts of this clonotype. The chain uses TRBV7-6 and TRBJ2-5; weak D call: TRBD2 (6 bases). The CDR3 sequence is 14 residues long. V was clipped by 1 base and J by 1 base, with 7 bases between them. Germline CDR1 and CDR2: SGHVS and FNYEAQ. The CDR3 spells CASSLVGGQETQYF. The CDR3 nucleotides are TGTGCCAGCAGCTTAGTGGGGGGCCAAGAGACCCAGTACTTC.

The chain is built from TRBV27 and TRBJ2-1; 11 bases line up with TRBD1. The CDR3 has 13 amino acids. The germline V gene has CDR1 MNHEY and CDR2 SMNVEV (reference sequence). V lost 3 bases, J lost 12 bases, and 4 bases stayed unmatched. CDR3 nucleotides: TGTGCCAGCAGTTTTCCGGGGACAGGGGGGCAGTTCTTC. It yields the protein CASSFPGTGGQFF.

V usage is TRBV5-1 and J usage is TRBJ1-2, with TRBD1 identical over 7 bases. Losses at the gene ends were 3 bases for V and 0 bases for J; bases not matched to a gene: 5. The CDR3 has 15 residues. Germline values: CDR1 SGHRS, CDR2 YFSETQ. CDR3 bases: TGCGCCAGCAGCTGGGGGGACAGTACTAACTATGGCTACACCTTC. Protein sequence: CASSWGDSTNYGYTF.

This clonotype was detected once. The chain links TRBV11-2 to TRBJ2-5; maybe TRBD2 (6 bases). V lost 2 bases, J lost 5 bases, and 15 bases lay in between. The CDR3 covers 15 residues. Looked up from germline, CDR1 is SGHAT and CDR2 is FQNNGV. CDR3 in amino acids: CASSLTWGVVETQYF. In DNA, the CDR3 is TGTGCCAGCAGCTTAACCTGGGGGGTGGTGGAGACCCAGTACTTC.

The table lists this clonotype with a few counts. V usage is TRBV29-1 and J usage is TRBJ1-2; D call uncertain. This CDR3 is 12 amino acids long. Germline CDR1 reads SQVTM; CDR2 reads ANQGSEA. V lost 4 bases and J 1 base, leaving 7 bases between the germline ends. The CDR3 region is CSVATDNYGYTF. The CDR3 bases are TGCAGCGTTGCCACAGATAACTATGGCTACACCTTC.

This clonotype showed up just a few times. The chain joins TRBV28 to TRBJ2-6; the match to TRBD2 covers 11 bases. CDR1 is MDHEN, CDR2 SYDVKM, per germline. V lost 6 bases, J lost 0 bases, and 10 bases stayed unmatched. The CDR3 runs to 19 residues. CDR3 loop: CASSPVGLAALSGANVLTF. DNA for the CDR3: TGTGCCAGCAGCCCGGTGGGACTAGCGGCCCTCTCTGGGGCCAACGTCCTGACTTTC.

This clonotype was seen ten or more times. The chain employs TRBV20-1 and TRBJ1-2; 8 bases are a match to TRBD1. The V gene end was trimmed by 4 bases and the J gene end by 6 bases; junction bases not matched to a gene: 13. In germline, CDR1 is DFQATT, CDR2 SNEGSKA (reference sequence). The CDR3 extends over 15 amino acids. The CDR3 region is CSAKRSDRDLHGYTF. The CDR3 nucleotides are TGCAGTGCTAAAAGGTCGGACAGGGACCTCCATGGCTACACCTTC.

This chain links TRBV7-2 with TRBJ1-1; D ambiguous. Germline lookup yields CDR1 SGHTA and CDR2 FQGNSA. The CDR3 length is 15 residues. Trimming stripped 0 bases from V and 4 bases from J, with 12 bases between. The CDR3 is CASSLAKGPTTEAFF. The CDR3 nucleotides are TGTGCCAGCAGCTTAGCGAAGGGCCCAACCACTGAAGCTTTCTTT.

This clonotype has a handful of counts. V is TRBV20-1 and J is TRBJ2-4, with TRBD2 identical over 9 bases. The CDR3 runs to 18 residues. Trimming removed 0 bases from V and 3 bases from J; junction bases left unmatched: 12. Germline values: CDR1 DFQATT, CDR2 SNEGSKA (reference sequence). DNA for the CDR3: TGCAGTGCTAGAGATTACGTAAGAGCGGGGGGTGGCAAAAACATTCAGTACTTC. This encodes CSARDYVRAGGGKNIQYF.

The chain carries TRBV4-1 and TRBJ2-3, with 9 bases that match TRBD1. Germline lookup yields CDR1 MGHRA and CDR2 YSYEKL. This CDR3 is 18 amino acids long. The J segment lost 2 bases and the V segment lost 1 base, leaving 10 bases of the junction unmatched. CDR3 residues: CASSQVVTGTGSTDTQYF. Here the CDR3 DNA reads TGCGCCAGCAGCCAAGTCGTCACCGGGACAGGGTCCACAGATACGCAGTATTTT.

The table lists this clonotype with many counts. The chain carries TRBV29-1 and TRBJ2-3; TRBD2 agrees at 11 bases. CDR1 is SQVTM and CDR2 is ANQGSEA in the germline V gene. The junction had 9 bases not matched to a gene; V was cut back by 6 bases and J by 1 base. This CDR3 spans 16 amino acids. The CDR3 nucleotides read TGCAGCGTAATAGCGGGAGGGCGCCTCCGCACAGATACGCAGTATTTT. Translation: CSVIAGGRLRTDTQYF.

This clonotype was detected a few times. The rearrangement joins TRBV20-1 to TRBJ1-2; 8 bases align to TRBD1. Germline V gene sequence: CDR1 DFQATT, CDR2 SNEGSKA (reference sequence). CDR3 size: 13 residues. With V trimmed by 5 bases and J by 6 bases, 8 bases remained unmatched. Here the CDR3 reads CSAYGQGRNGYTF. The CDR3 DNA is TGCAGTGCTTATGGACAGGGAAGGAATGGCTACACCTTC.

This clonotype has a handful of counts. The chain carries TRBV18 and TRBJ1-1, with D tentatively TRBD1 (6 bases). In germline, CDR1 is KGHSH, CDR2 LQKENI. The CDR3 totals 14 residues. V was clipped by 6 bases and J by 0 bases, with 11 bases between them. This CDR3 is CASSPDSLNTEAFF. The DNA of the CDR3 is TGTGCCAGCTCGCCGGACAGCTTGAACACTGAAGCTTTCTTT.

This clonotype rates as medium-sized. The rearrangement links TRBV14 to TRBJ1-6; D uncertain. The CDR3 extends over 15 amino acids. With 1 base removed from V and 9 bases from J, the gap between germline ends came to 13 bases. Germline V gene sequence: CDR1 SGHDN, CDR2 FVKESK. In DNA, the CDR3 is TGTGCCAGCAGCCAAGGTCAAGGTCTTCTTTCACCCCTCCACTTT. This gives the protein CASSQGQGLLSPLHF.